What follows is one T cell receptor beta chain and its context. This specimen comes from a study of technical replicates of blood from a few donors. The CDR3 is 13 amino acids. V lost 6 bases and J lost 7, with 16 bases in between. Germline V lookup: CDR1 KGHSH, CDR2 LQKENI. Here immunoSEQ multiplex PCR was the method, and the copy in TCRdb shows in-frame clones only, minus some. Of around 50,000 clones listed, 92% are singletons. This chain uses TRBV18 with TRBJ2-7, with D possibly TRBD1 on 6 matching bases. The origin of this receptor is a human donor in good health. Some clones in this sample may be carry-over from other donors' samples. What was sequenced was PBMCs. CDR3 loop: CASSPTGYPEQYF. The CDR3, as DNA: TGTGCCAGCTCCCCTACAGGGTACCCAGAGCAGTACTTC. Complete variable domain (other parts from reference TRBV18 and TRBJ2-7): NAGVMQNPRHLVRRRGQEARLRCSPMKGHSHVYWYRQLPEEGLKFMVYLQKENIIDESGMPKERFSAEFPKEGPSILRIQQVVRGDSAAYFCASSPTGYPEQYFGPGTRLTVT.